This T cell receptor beta chain derives from a study of vaccination effects on CD4 cells after COVID-19. The CDR3 totals 14 residues. V lost 6 bases and J lost 5, with 16 bases in between. Germline V gene data show CDR1 as MDHEN and CDR2 as SYDVKM. Produced via immunoSEQ multiplex PCR; TCRdb's table is partial and in-frame only. The sample contains 50,000 to 75,000 clones, roughly four fifths of which appear only once. The sample holds a few counts of this clone. Its antigen remains unknown. Expansion of antigen-specific CD4+ T cells with viral peptide pools was carried out by the ViraFEST assay before sequencing. Isolation of CD4+ T cells took place after less than twelve days of culture.

This sample comprised CD4+ T cells from PBMCs cultured with HCoV-229E spike peptides, obtained before COVID-19 vaccination. The sequence was obtained from a human donor who received a COVID-19 vaccine. The J gene is TRBJ1-2, the V gene TRBV28; possibly TRBD1 for D (6 bases). CDR3: CASRGAMGAYGYTF. The CDR3, as DNA: TGTGCCAGCAGGGGGGCCATGGGGGCTTATGGCTACACCTTC.